The TCR beta chain under discussion was sequenced for a study of cytomegalovirus exposure and HLA in healthy donors. General study findings and limits: Most likely, a cluster of highly shared sequence variants arose as a sequencing artifact. As a later analysis revealed, most CMV-associated TCR beta chains appeared HLA-restricted. Researchers counted around 160 TCR beta chains as cytomegalovirus-associated.

With 60 Vbeta and 13 Jbeta primers, the PCR was carried out. Assay: immunoSEQ multiplex PCR; the TCRdb copy retains only in-frame clones and omits some. The sample has under 200,000 clones; roughly 80% are singletons. Germline V gene lookup returns CDR1 SNHLY and CDR2 FYNNEI. With V trimmed by 10 bases and J by 12 bases, 9 bases remained unmatched. The CDR3 length is 13 residues. On this clone itself: Its antigen remains unidentified.

The sequenced sample was PBMCs. V gene TRBV2 combines with J gene TRBJ2-1; TRBD2 matches 13 bases. This TCR was recovered from a man aged 25-45 years in good health and CMV-seronegative. This CDR3 is CATLLAGGSGQFF. The CDR3 DNA sequence: TGTGCCACTTTACTAGCGGGAGGGTCAGGGCAGTTCTTC.